This T cell receptor (beta chain) was captured in a study of Ad26.COV2.S vaccination and SARS-CoV-2 variants. CDR1 is MNHEY, CDR2 SMNVEV, per germline (reference sequence). Trimming shortened V by 2 bases and J by 1 base, and 11 bases separated the two germline ends. The length of the CDR3 is 15 residues. TCRdb's table, derived via immunoSEQ multiplex PCR, lists solely in-frame clones and lacks some. The sample consists of approximately 400,000 clones, approximately 90% of them appearing once. This chain links TRBV27 with TRBJ1-2; D call uncertain. The receptor comes from a human donor who had recovered from COVID-19. The starting material was peripheral blood, obtained after recovery from COVID-19. This CDR3 reads CASSLTGKGNYGYTF. Written as DNA, the CDR3 is TGTGCCAGCAGTTTAACGGGGAAGGGTAACTATGGCTACACCTTC.